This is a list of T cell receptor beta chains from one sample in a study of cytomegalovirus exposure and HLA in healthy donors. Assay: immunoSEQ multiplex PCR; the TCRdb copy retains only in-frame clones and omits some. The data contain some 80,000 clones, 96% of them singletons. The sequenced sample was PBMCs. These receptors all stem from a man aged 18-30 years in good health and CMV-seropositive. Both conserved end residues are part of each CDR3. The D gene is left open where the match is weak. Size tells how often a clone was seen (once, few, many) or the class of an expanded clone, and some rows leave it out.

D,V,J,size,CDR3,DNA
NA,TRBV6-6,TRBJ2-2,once,CASSYRVTGELFF,TGTGCCAGCAGTTACCGGGTCACCGGGGAGCTGTTTTTT
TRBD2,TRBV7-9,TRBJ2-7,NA,CASSLASGRVIYEQYF,TGTGCCAGCAGCTTGGCTAGCGGGAGAGTCATATACGAGCAGTACTTC
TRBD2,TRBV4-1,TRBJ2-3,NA,CASSQGRLAGGQSDTQYF,TGCGCCAGCAGCCAAGGTAGACTAGCGGGAGGGCAATCAGATACGCAGTATTTT
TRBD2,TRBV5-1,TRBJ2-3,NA,CASSTASLAGGTDTQYF,TGCGCCAGCAGCACCGCATCCCTAGCGGGAGGAACAGATACGCAGTATTTT
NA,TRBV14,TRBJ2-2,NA,CASSQDWRDWTGELFF,TGTGCCAGCAGCCAAGATTGGCGGGACTGGACCGGGGAGCTGTTTTTT
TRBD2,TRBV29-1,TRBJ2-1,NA,CSVLGSGSGPYNEQFF,TGCAGCGTCTTGGGCAGCGGGAGTGGGCCCTACAATGAGCAGTTCTTC
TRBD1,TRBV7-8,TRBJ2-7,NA,CASSAAGTGVEQYF,TGTGCCAGCAGCGCCGCCGGGACAGGGGTCGAGCAGTACTTC
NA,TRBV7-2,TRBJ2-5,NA,CASSPHAGEGETQYF,TGTGCCAGCAGCCCCCACGCGGGTGAAGGAGAGACCCAGTACTTC
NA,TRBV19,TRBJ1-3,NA,CATHYGVSGNTIYF,TGTGCCACTCACTACGGGGTCTCTGGAAACACCATATATTTT
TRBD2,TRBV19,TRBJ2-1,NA,CASSIHGVIVMTSGTNEQFF,TGTGCCAGTAGTATCCACGGGGTGATTGTAATGACTAGCGGGACGAATGAGCAGTTCTTC
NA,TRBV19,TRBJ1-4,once,CASSMSGEKLFF,TGTGCCAGTAGTATGTCCGGTGAAAAACTGTTTTTT
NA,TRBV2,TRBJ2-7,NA,CASRNLEASYEQYF,TGTGCCAGCAGAAACCTCGAGGCCTCCTACGAGCAGTACTTC
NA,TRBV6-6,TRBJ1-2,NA,CASRSRGNYGYTF,TGTGCCAGCAGGTCCAGGGGTAACTATGGCTACACCTTC
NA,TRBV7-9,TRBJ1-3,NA,CASSLEGRAGNTIYF,TGTGCCAGCAGCTTAGAGGGCAGGGCTGGAAACACCATATATTTT
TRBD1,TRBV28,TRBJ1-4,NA,CASSSLDLQGINEKLFF,TGTGCCAGCAGTTCCCTAGACCTACAGGGGATTAATGAAAAACTGTTTTTT
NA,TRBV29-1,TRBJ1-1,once,CSVGRAENTEAFF,TGCAGCGTTGGGCGGGCCGAGAACACTGAAGCTTTCTTT
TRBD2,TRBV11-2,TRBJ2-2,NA,CASRRPLAGVNTGELFF,TGTGCCAGCAGACGACCACTAGCGGGAGTGAACACCGGGGAGCTGTTTTTT
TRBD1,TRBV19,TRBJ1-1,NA,CASSIPGQRNTEAFF,TGTGCCAGTAGTATTCCGGGACAGAGGAACACTGAAGCTTTCTTT
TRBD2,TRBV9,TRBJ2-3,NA,CASSVASGGMGDTQYF,TGTGCCAGCAGCGTAGCTAGCGGAGGGATGGGAGATACGCAGTATTTT
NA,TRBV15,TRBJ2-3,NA,CATSILGGAVSTDTQYF,TGTGCCACCAGCATTCTCGGCGGGGCGGTTAGCACAGATACGCAGTATTTT
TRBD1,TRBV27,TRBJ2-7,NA,CASSITTGHEQYF,TGTGCCAGCAGTATAACGACAGGGCACGAGCAGTACTTC
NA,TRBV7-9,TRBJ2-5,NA,CASSSIFQGKRQETQYF,TGTGCCAGCAGCTCTATTTTTCAGGGTAAGAGGCAAGAGACCCAGTACTTC
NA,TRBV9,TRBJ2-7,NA,CASSRSSTAYEQYF,TGTGCCAGCAGCCGATCCTCAACAGCCTACGAGCAGTACTTC
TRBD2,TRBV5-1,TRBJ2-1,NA,CASSLVKKFAGTSGYNEQFF,TGCGCCAGCAGCTTAGTTAAAAAATTCGCCGGGACTAGCGGTTACAATGAGCAGTTCTTC
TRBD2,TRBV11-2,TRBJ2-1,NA,CASSFETSHVQFF,TGTGCCAGCAGCTTCGAGACTAGCCATGTGCAGTTCTTC
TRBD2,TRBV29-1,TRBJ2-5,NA,CSVELAGGLLETQYF,TGCAGCGTTGAGTTAGCGGGAGGGCTTCTGGAGACCCAGTACTTC
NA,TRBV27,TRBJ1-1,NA,CASSFSGNTEAFF,TGTGCCAGCAGTTTTTCCGGGAACACTGAAGCTTTCTTT